One and the same sample provided the 4 T cell receptor beta chains below, sequenced in a study of T cell changes during pregnancy in multiple sclerosis. Some clones are missing from TCRdb's copy, which holds only in-frame ones; the method was immunoSEQ multiplex PCR. Among 25,000 or so clones listed, 75% to 90% were seen once. This sample comprised CD4+ T cells from peripheral blood mononuclear cells, obtained in the first trimester of pregnancy. The receptors were sampled from a female donor in good health, enrolled as a control in a pregnancy study.

The V gene is TRBV19, the J gene TRBJ2-3; D is perhaps TRBD2 (6 bases). CDR1 is LNHDA, CDR2 SQIVND, per germline (reference sequence). CDR3 length: 15 amino acids. V was trimmed by 5 bases and J by 4 bases, leaving 16 bases between them. Written as DNA, the CDR3 is TGTGCCAGTAGTGTCTCGGCGGGGACGTCAGATACGCAGTATTTT. This gives the protein CASSVSAGTSDTQYF.

The rearrangement joins TRBV6-1 to TRBJ1-1; D gene uncertain. The CDR3 sequence is 12 residues long. Germline CDR1 reads MNHNS; CDR2 reads SASEGT. The germline V and J ends were trimmed by 8 bases and 1 base, with 8 bases remaining between them. CDR3 loop: CASWEWNTEAFF. CDR3 sequence (DNA): TGTGCCAGCTGGGAGTGGAACACTGAAGCTTTCTTT.

V is TRBV29-1 and J is TRBJ1-2; 8 bases are a match to TRBD1. V gave up 4 bases and J gave up 1 base; unmatched junction bases: 2. This CDR3 is built from 13 residues. The germline V gene has CDR1 SQVTM and CDR2 ANQGSEA. CDR3 sequence (DNA): TGCAGCGTTGGGACAGGGCTTAACTATGGCTACACCTTC. It yields the protein CSVGTGLNYGYTF.

This clone showed up just once. V usage is TRBV5-1 and J usage is TRBJ1-5; TRBD1 matches 8 bases. Germline assignment: CDR1 SGHRS and CDR2 YFSETQ. The CDR3 spans 15 residues. Trimming took 3 bases from V and 4 from J; bases not matched to a gene: 6. The CDR3 sequence: CASSSGQGGNQPQHF. As DNA, the CDR3 is TGCGCCAGCAGCTCCGGACAGGGAGGGAATCAGCCCCAGCATTTT.